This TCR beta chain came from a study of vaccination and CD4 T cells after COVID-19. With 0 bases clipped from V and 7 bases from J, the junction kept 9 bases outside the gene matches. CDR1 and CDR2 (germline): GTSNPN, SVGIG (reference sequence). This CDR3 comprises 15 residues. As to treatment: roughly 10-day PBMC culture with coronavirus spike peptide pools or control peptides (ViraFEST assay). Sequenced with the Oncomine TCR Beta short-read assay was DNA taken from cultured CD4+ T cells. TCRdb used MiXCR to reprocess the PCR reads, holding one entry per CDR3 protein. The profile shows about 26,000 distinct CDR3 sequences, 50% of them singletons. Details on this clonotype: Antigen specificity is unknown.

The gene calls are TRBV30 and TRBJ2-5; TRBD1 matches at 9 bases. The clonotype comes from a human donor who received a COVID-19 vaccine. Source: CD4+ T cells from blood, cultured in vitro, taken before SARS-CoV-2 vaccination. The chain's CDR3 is CAWSVGTGPGVTQYF. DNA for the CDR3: TGTGCCTGGAGTGTCGGGACAGGGCCAGGGGTGACCCAGTACTTC.